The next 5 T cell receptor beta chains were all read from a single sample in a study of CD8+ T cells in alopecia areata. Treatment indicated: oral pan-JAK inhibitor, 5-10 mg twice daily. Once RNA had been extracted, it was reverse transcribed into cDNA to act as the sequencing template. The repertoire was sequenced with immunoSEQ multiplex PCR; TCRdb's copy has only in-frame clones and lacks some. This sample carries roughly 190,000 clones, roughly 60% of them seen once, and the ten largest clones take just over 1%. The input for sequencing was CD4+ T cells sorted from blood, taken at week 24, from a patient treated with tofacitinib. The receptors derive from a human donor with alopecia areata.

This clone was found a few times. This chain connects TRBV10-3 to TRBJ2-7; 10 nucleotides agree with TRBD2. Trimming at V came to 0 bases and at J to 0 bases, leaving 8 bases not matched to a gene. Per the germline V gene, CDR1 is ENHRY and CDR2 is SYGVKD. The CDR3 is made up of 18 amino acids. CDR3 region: CAISESRTSGASSYEQYF. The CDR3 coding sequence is TGTGCCATCAGTGAGTCGAGAACTAGCGGGGCCAGCTCCTACGAGCAGTACTTC.

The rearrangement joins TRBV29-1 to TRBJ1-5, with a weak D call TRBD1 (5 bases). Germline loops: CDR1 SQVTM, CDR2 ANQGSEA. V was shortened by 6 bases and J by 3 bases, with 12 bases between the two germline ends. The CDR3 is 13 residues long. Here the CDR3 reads CSVLDSTNQPQHF. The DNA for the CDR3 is TGCAGCGTCTTAGACAGTACCAATCAGCCCCAGCATTTT.

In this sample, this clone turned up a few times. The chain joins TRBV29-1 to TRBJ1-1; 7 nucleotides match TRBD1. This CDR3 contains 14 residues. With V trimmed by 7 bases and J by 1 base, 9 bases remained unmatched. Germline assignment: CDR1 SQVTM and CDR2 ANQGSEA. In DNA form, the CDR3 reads TGCAGCGCCCGGGGGGGACAGACGAACACTGAAGCTTTCTTT. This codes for CSARGGQTNTEAFF. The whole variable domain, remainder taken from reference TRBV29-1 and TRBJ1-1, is SAVISQKPSRDICQRGTSLTIQCQVDSQVTMMFWYRQQPGQSLTLIATANQGSEATYESGFVIDKFPISRPNLTFSTLTVSNMSPEDSSIYLCSARGGQTNTEAFFGQGTRLTVV.

CDR3 region: CASSLVRGDEQFF. Written as DNA, the CDR3 is TGTGCCAGCAGCTTAGTCCGGGGCGATGAGCAGTTCTTC. The chain has TRBV7-8 and TRBJ2-1; D may be TRBD1 or TRBD2 (5 bases each). Trimming removed 1 base from V and 8 bases from J, with 9 bases in between. The CDR3 totals 13 residues. Germline-derived CDR1 and CDR2 are SGHVS and FQNEAQ.

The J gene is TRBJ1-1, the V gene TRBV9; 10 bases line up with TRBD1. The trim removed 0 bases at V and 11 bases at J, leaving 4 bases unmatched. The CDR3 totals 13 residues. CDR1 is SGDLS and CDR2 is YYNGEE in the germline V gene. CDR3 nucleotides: TGTGCCAGCAGCGTAGGCGGGACAGGGGACGCTTTCTTT. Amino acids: CASSVGGTGDAFF.